This entry describes one T cell receptor beta chain. Its antigen remains unidentified. Germline V gene data show CDR1 as MNHNY and CDR2 as SVGAGI (reference sequence). The CDR3 has 14 amino acids. Trimming took 6 bases from V and 5 from J, leaving 17 bases between them. The data were taken from a study of shared clonotypes between healthy human individuals. The wider study: The donor pool was made up of a couple of women and a few men aged 18 to 49. For every donor, three CD4 naive, three CD4 memory, two CD8 naive and one CD8 memory plates were used. The study's findings and limits: Investigators collected only blood, and repertoires in tissues likely differ. Naive subsets generally had larger estimated richness than memory subsets.

The protocol was immunoSEQ multiplex PCR, while the TCRdb copy is restricted to in-frame clones and leaves out a portion. This table holds about 2 million clones, around 95% found once. Sequenced input: naive CD4+ T cells sorted from blood. The subset denotes: CD45RA+ positively selected. This sequence originates from a man between 18 and 29 years old in good health. The chain combines TRBV6-6 with TRBJ2-7, with D maybe TRBD2 (6 bases). The CDR3 sequence is CASSSSIGRNEQYF. The DNA for the CDR3 is TGTGCCAGCAGCTCGAGCATAGGGAGGAACGAGCAGTACTTC.